This passage covers 5 T cell receptor beta chains from one sample sequenced in a study of technical replicates of blood from a few donors (dated by TCRdb to 2016 to 2017). Library method: the immunoSEQ multiplex PCR assay. TCRdb took over this immuneACCESS table, retaining in-frame rearrangements with V and J assigned. Such tables are incomplete; in checked studies, under half of the missing clones stem from an unresolved V gene, and the remainder is unexplained. The sample yields about 49,000 clones; around 90% were counted once. Clones ranked in the top ten supply approximately 4% of the sample. Sequencing input: PBMCs. The receptor source for this set is a human donor in good health. Some clones in this sample may be carry-over from other donors' samples.

This chain connects TRBV7-9 to TRBJ1-4, with 9 bases that match TRBD1. CDR3 size: 16 residues. The V gene end was trimmed by 4 bases and the J gene end by 2 bases; junction bases not matched to a gene: 5. The germline V gene has CDR1 SEHNR and CDR2 FQNEAQ (reference sequence). The CDR3 coding sequence is TGTGCCAGCAGCTACACAGGGGGCGCGACTAATGAAAAACTGTTTTTT. As protein: CASSYTGGATNEKLFF.

This chain uses TRBV5-6 with TRBJ2-7; 7 nucleotides align to TRBD2. Germline lookup yields CDR1 SGHDT and CDR2 YYEEEE. Trimming at V came to 0 bases and at J to 5 bases, leaving 5 bases not matched to a gene. The CDR3 length is 14 residues. For the CDR3, the DNA is TGTGCCAGCAGCTTGGGGCGGGAGATCGACGAGCAGTACTTC. Amino acids: CASSLGREIDEQYF.

This chain connects TRBV29-1 to TRBJ2-3; 7 bases agree with TRBD1. Germline V gives CDR1 SQVTM, CDR2 ANQGSEA. After removal of 1 base from V and 0 bases from J, the junction contained 4 bases not matched to a gene. CDR3 length: 15 residues. The CDR3 here is CSVEGDSRSTDTQYF. CDR3 DNA: TGCAGCGTTGAAGGGGACAGTCGTAGCACAGATACGCAGTATTTT.

This chain uses TRBV4-1 with TRBJ2-7, with TRBD2 matching 9 bases. The trim removed 2 bases at V and 0 bases at J, leaving 2 bases unmatched. The CDR3 has 15 residues. Germline-derived CDR1 and CDR2 are MGHRA and YSYEKL. CDR3 loop: CASSQISGSSYEQYF. DNA of the CDR3: TGCGCCAGCAGCCAAATTAGCGGGAGCTCCTACGAGCAGTACTTC.

The chain couples TRBV4-3 to TRBJ2-1, with 7 bases lining up with TRBD2. The CDR3 loop spans 15 amino acids. CDR1 is LGHNA, CDR2 YSLEER, per germline. V shed 0 bases and J 9 bases; nucleotides not matched to a gene: 8. The CDR3 nucleotides are TGCGCCAGCAGCCAAGAGACTAGCTGGGTCAGTGAGCAGTTCTTC. Amino acid sequence: CASSQETSWVSEQFF.